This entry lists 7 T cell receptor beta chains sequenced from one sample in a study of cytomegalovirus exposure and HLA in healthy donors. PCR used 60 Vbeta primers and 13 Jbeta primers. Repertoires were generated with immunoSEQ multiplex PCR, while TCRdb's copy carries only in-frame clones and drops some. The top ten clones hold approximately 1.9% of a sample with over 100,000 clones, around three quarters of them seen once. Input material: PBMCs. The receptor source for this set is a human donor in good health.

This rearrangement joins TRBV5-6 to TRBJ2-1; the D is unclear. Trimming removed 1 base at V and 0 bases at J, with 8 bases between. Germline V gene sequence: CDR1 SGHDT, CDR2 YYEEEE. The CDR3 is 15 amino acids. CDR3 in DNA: TGTGCCAGCAGCTTGAGCCCGAGCTCCTACAATGAGCAGTTCTTC. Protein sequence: CASSLSPSSYNEQFF.

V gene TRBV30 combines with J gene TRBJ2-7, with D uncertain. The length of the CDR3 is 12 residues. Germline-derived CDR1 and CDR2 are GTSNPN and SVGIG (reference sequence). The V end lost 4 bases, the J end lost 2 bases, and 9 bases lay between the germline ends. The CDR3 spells CAWNSAAYEQYF. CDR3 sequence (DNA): TGTGCCTGGAATTCCGCGGCCTACGAGCAGTACTTC.

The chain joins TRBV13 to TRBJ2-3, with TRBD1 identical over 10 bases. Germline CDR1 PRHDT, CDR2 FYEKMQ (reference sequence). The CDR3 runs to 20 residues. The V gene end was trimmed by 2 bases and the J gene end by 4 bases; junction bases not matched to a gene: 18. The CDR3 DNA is TGTGCCAGCAGCTTATTCGGGACAGGGGCTTATGGAGGGTCGGCAGATACGCAGTATTTT. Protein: CASSLFGTGAYGGSADTQYF. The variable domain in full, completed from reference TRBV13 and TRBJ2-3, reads AAGVIQSPRHLIKEKRETATLKCYPIPRHDTVYWYQQGPGQDPQFLISFYEKMQSDKGSIPDRFSAQQFSDYHSELNMSSLELGDSALYFCASSLFGTGAYGGSADTQYFGPGTRLTVL.

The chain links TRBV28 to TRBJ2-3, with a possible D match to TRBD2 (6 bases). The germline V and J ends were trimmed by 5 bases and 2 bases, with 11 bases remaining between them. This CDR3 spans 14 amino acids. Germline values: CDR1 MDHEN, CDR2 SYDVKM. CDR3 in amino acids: CASSNPGVTDTQYF. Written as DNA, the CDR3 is TGTGCCAGCAGTAATCCGGGAGTCACAGATACGCAGTATTTT. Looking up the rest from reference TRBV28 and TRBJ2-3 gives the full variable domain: DVKVTQSSRYLVKRTGEKVFLECVQDMDHENMFWYRQDPGLGLRLIYFSYDVKMKEKGDIPEGYSVSREKKERFSLILESASTNQTSMYLCASSNPGVTDTQYFGPGTRLTVL.

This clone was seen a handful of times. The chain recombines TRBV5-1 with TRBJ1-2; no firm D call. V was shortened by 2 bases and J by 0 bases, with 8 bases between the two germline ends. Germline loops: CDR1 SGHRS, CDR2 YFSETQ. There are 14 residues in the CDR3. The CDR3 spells CASSLREANYGYTF. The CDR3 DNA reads TGCGCCAGCAGCTTAAGAGAGGCTAACTATGGCTACACCTTC.

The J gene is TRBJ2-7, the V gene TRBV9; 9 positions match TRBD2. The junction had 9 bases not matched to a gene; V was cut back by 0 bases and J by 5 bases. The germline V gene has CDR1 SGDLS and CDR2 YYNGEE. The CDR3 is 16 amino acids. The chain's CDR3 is CASSVGHGGGADEQYF. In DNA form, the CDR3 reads TGTGCCAGCAGCGTAGGGCATGGCGGGGGGGCCGACGAGCAGTACTTC.

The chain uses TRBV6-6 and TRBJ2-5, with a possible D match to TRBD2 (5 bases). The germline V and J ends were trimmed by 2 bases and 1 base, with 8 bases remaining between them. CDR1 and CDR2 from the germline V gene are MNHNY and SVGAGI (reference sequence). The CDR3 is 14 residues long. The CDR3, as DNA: TGTGCCAGCAGTTACAGCGGATCCCAAGAGACCCAGTACTTC. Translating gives CASSYSGSQETQYF.